These 16 T cell receptor beta chains were all obtained from the same sample, sequenced in a study of blood T cell repertoires in COVID-19. The protocol was immunoSEQ multiplex PCR, while the TCRdb copy is restricted to in-frame clones and leaves out a portion. The table has roughly 140,000 clones, 65% to 85% seen once. The sequencing sample was made of peripheral blood. The origin of the receptors is a woman of 80 years or more with acute or convalescent COVID-19.

This clone was counted once. V usage is TRBV18 and J usage is TRBJ2-6; D remains ambiguous. V lost 3 bases and J lost 0, with 6 bases in between. This CDR3 contains 15 residues. The germline V gene encodes CDR1 KGHSH and CDR2 LQKENI. In DNA form, the CDR3 reads TGTGCCAGCTCACCCGGAGCCTCTGGGGCCAACGTCCTGACTTTC. Translation gives CASSPGASGANVLTF.

The chain carries TRBV10-3 and TRBJ2-5; TRBD2 matches 7 bases. The CDR3 is made up of 15 amino acids. V shed 6 bases, J shed 1 base, and the junction held 8 bases outside the gene matches. Looked up from germline, CDR1 is ENHRY and CDR2 is SYGVKD. In nucleotides, the CDR3 is TGTGCCATCAGCCCCCAGCGGGGTACCCAAGAGACCCAGTACTTC. Translated, it gives CAISPQRGTQETQYF.

The chain recombines TRBV2 with TRBJ1-6; TRBD1 aligns across 9 bases. The germline CDR1 and CDR2 sequences are SNHLY and FYNNEI. This CDR3 region has 17 residues. With 6 bases clipped from V and 0 bases from J, the junction kept 6 bases outside the gene matches. CDR3 sequence reads: CASRTGTGSSYNSPLHF. The CDR3 DNA is TGTGCCAGCAGGACCGGGACAGGGAGCTCCTATAATTCACCCCTCCACTTT.

V usage is TRBV9 and J usage is TRBJ1-2, with a tentative D call TRBD1 (6 bases). V was shortened by 7 bases and J by 6 bases, with 22 bases between the two germline ends. The germline V gene has CDR1 SGDLS and CDR2 YYNGEE. The CDR3 loop spans 15 amino acids. CDR3 loop: CASVGQGTLRDGYTF. The CDR3 nucleotides are TGTGCCAGCGTGGGGCAGGGGACCTTGAGGGATGGCTACACCTTC.

V usage is TRBV27 and J usage is TRBJ2-1; 7 bases align to TRBD1. V shed 3 bases, J shed 8 bases, and the junction held 16 bases outside the gene matches. Germline V gene sequence: CDR1 MNHEY, CDR2 SMNVEV (reference sequence). This CDR3 contains 17 residues. CDR3 bases: TGTGCCAGCAGTTTGCTGGGGACAGAGAAAGGGCTCGATGAGCAGTTCTTC. Its protein is CASSLLGTEKGLDEQFF.

V and J are TRBV3-1 (or the pseudogene TRBV3-2) and TRBJ2-2, with a possible D match to TRBD2 (6 bases). Germline CDR1 and CDR2: LGHDT and YNNKEL (reference sequence). The CDR3 contains 17 residues. Trimming left V 1 base short and J 2 bases short, with 14 bases between. The DNA for the CDR3 is TGTGCCAGCAGCCAAGTGGGGGACTCCAAAAACACCGGGGAGCTGTTTTTT. Its translation is CASSQVGDSKNTGELFF.

CDR3 residues: CASSPSRTEDQPQHF. The CDR3 region has the DNA TGTGCCAGCTCACCATCCCGGACAGAGGATCAGCCCCAGCATTTT. The rearrangement joins TRBV18 to TRBJ1-5, with a possible D match to TRBD1 (6 bases). V was cut by 2 bases and J by 5 bases, with 13 bases left in between. Looked up from germline, CDR1 is KGHSH and CDR2 is LQKENI. The CDR3 loop spans 15 amino acids.

The genes are TRBV10-2 and TRBJ2-7, with D maybe TRBD2 (5 bases). The CDR3 loop spans 10 amino acids. V was cut by 10 bases and J by 4 bases, with 8 bases left in between. Germline V lookup: CDR1 WSHSY, CDR2 SAAADI. CDR3: CATGSYEQYF. CDR3 nucleotide sequence: TGCGCCACGGGGAGTTACGAGCAGTACTTC.

This clone was observed a single time. This chain links TRBV2 with TRBJ1-5; no clear D gene. The V gene's germline CDR1 is SNHLY and CDR2 FYNNEI. Trimming took off 7 bases at V and 1 base at J, with 8 bases between the two ends. CDR3 length equals 13 residues. CDR3 nucleotide sequence: TGTGCCAGCAAGAGGGAAAGCAATCAGCCCCAGCATTTT. Amino acids: CASKRESNQPQHF.

J is TRBJ2-5 and V is TRBV6-5, with TRBD2 matching over 9 bases. The V gene end was trimmed by 6 bases and the J gene end by 6 bases; junction bases not matched to a gene: 8. Germline CDR1 is MNHEY and CDR2 is SVGAGI. The CDR3 sequence is 14 residues long. The CDR3 region is CASSDSGRRKTQYF. In nucleotides, the CDR3 is TGTGCCAGCAGCGATAGCGGGAGAAGGAAGACCCAGTACTTC.

The J gene is TRBJ2-1, the V gene TRBV11-3, with 8 bases fitting TRBD2. With 5 bases clipped from V and 3 bases from J, the junction kept 3 bases outside the gene matches. The CDR3 sequence is 14 residues long. Looked up from germline, CDR1 is SGHNT and CDR2 is YENEEA. CDR3 residues: CASSTTSGYNEQFF. CDR3 DNA: TGTGCCAGCAGCACAACTAGCGGCTACAATGAGCAGTTCTTC. The full variable domain, rest sourced from reference TRBV11-3 and TRBJ2-1, is EAGVVQSPRYKIIEKKQPVAFWCNPISGHNTLYWYLQNLGQGPELLIRYENEEAVDDSQLPKDRFSAERLKGVDSTLKIQPAELGDSAVYLCASSTTSGYNEQFFGPGTRLTVL.

The chain uses TRBV10-3 and TRBJ2-2, with 12 nucleotides matching TRBD2. Germline lookup yields CDR1 ENHRY and CDR2 SYGVKD. V was pared by 6 bases and J by 1 base, with 9 bases of the junction left unmatched. CDR3 length equals 18 residues. As DNA, the CDR3 is TGTGCCATCAGCGGACTAGCGGGAACAACTCTGAACACCGGGGAGCTGTTTTTT. Protein: CAISGLAGTTLNTGELFF.

The genes are TRBV16 and TRBJ2-7, with a weak D call TRBD1 (6 bases). CDR3 length: 14 amino acids. V was trimmed by 2 bases and J by 6 bases, leaving 14 bases between them. CDR1 is KGHSY and CDR2 is FQNENV in the germline V gene. The CDR3 spells CASSQVRTAVEQYF. CDR3 coding DNA: TGTGCCAGCAGCCAAGTTAGGACAGCAGTCGAGCAGTACTTC.

The chain recombines TRBV30 with TRBJ2-1, with D possibly matching TRBD2 (5 bases). The CDR3 totals 13 residues. V was cut by 2 bases and J by 5 bases, with 10 bases left in between. From germline, CDR1 is GTSNPN and CDR2 SVGIG (reference sequence). Written as DNA, the CDR3 is TGTGCCTGGAGTATCTCGGGGAACAATGAGCAGTTCTTC. Its translation: CAWSISGNNEQFF.

Written as DNA, the CDR3 is TGTGCCAGCAGCGTAGATCTACTGCGGACCGGGGAGCTGTTTTTT. This sequence encodes CASSVDLLRTGELFF. The rearrangement joins TRBV9 to TRBJ2-2, with D unclear. The V end was cut by 0 bases, the J end by 5 bases, with 11 bases between. The CDR3 is 15 amino acids. Germline values: CDR1 SGDLS, CDR2 YYNGEE.

The chain uses TRBV7-3 and TRBJ1-2, with 8 positions matching TRBD1. CDR1 and CDR2 (germline): SGHTA, FQGTGA. J gave up 2 bases and V 5 bases, and 4 bases lay outside the gene matches. The length of the CDR3 is 14 residues. The CDR3 DNA is TGTGCCAGCAGCATACAGGGGGAAAACTATGGCTACACCTTC. Residues: CASSIQGENYGYTF.